This passage covers 22 T cell receptor beta chains from one sample sequenced in a study of cytomegalovirus exposure and HLA in healthy donors. The PCR had 60 Vbeta and 13 Jbeta primers. Produced via immunoSEQ multiplex PCR; TCRdb's table is partial and in-frame only. Of roughly 99,000 clones in the sample, approximately 79% are singletons; the top ten hold around 2%. The specimen was PBMCs. These receptors originate from a male donor in good health and CMV-seronegative.

V and J are TRBV7-8 and TRBJ2-7; 7 bases are shared with TRBD1. After removal of 1 base from V and 0 bases from J, the junction contained 3 bases not matched to a gene. CDR1 and CDR2 from the germline V gene are SGHVS and FQNEAQ. This CDR3 spans 15 amino acids. The CDR3 spells CASSLVQGSSYEQYF. As DNA, the CDR3 is TGTGCCAGCAGCTTAGTACAGGGGTCCTCCTACGAGCAGTACTTC. The complete variable domain, with remaining parts taken from reference TRBV7-8 and TRBJ2-7, reads GAGVSQSPRYKVAKRGQDVALRCDPISGHVSLFWYQQALGQGPEFLTYFQNEAQLDKSGLPSDRFFAERPEGSVSTLKIQRTQQEDSAVYLCASSLVQGSSYEQYFGPGTRLTVT.

The CDR3 here is CASSWGTDRGFYEQYF. DNA of the CDR3: TGTGCCAGTAGCTGGGGAACCGACAGGGGCTTCTACGAGCAGTACTTC. The V and J genes are TRBV19 and TRBJ2-7; 8 nucleotides match TRBD1. Germline assignment: CDR1 LNHDA and CDR2 SQIVND (reference sequence). The CDR3 covers 16 residues. Trimming at V came to 6 bases and at J to 3 bases, leaving 13 bases not matched to a gene.

The chain links TRBV28 to TRBJ2-5, with D unclear. The germline V gene has CDR1 MDHEN and CDR2 SYDVKM. Trimming pared 1 base from V and 4 bases from J, leaving 10 bases between. The CDR3 consists of 14 residues. The CDR3 reads CASSLFARRETQYF. The CDR3 DNA follows: TGTGCCAGCAGTTTATTTGCTAGGAGAGAGACCCAGTACTTC.

The V gene is TRBV10-3, the J gene TRBJ1-5; 7 bases are shared with TRBD1. J gave up 6 bases and V 8 bases, and 7 bases lay outside the gene matches. CDR3 length: 13 amino acids. Germline CDR1 ENHRY, CDR2 SYGVKD. Here the CDR3 reads CAIRDRVGQPQHF. The CDR3 region has the DNA TGTGCCATCCGCGACAGGGTTGGTCAGCCCCAGCATTTT.

V usage is TRBV30 and J usage is TRBJ1-1; D unclear. This CDR3 comprises 12 residues. The germline CDR1 and CDR2 sequences are GTSNPN and SVGIG (reference sequence). V dropped 2 bases and J dropped 4 bases, with 8 bases sitting between them. The DNA of the CDR3 is TGTGCCTGGAGTTACAGAAGCACTGAAGCTTTCTTT. This sequence encodes CAWSYRSTEAFF.

The rearrangement uses TRBV6-5 and TRBJ2-2; 7 positions agree with TRBD2. Germline V gene sequence: CDR1 MNHEY, CDR2 SVGAGI. CDR3 length: 15 amino acids. J was trimmed by 6 bases and V by 5 bases; bases with no gene match: 9. CDR3 nucleotides: TGTGCCAGCAGTCGCTCGGCGGGAGTACCCGGGGAGCTGTTTTTT. Translated: CASSRSAGVPGELFF.

The rearrangement uses TRBV5-1 and TRBJ2-3, with TRBD1 matching 8 bases. This CDR3 has 17 residues. J lost 0 bases, V lost 4 bases, and 10 bases had no gene match. The germline CDR1 and CDR2 sequences are SGHRS and YFSETQ. CDR3 sequence (DNA): TGCGCCAGCAGCCCCGATACCTGGACAGGGAGCACAGATACGCAGTATTTT. Translation gives CASSPDTWTGSTDTQYF.

The V call is TRBV27, the J call TRBJ2-7, with a possible D match to TRBD2 (6 bases). With 5 bases removed from V and 3 bases from J, the gap between germline ends came to 14 bases. This CDR3 contains 14 residues. The V gene's germline CDR1 is MNHEY and CDR2 SMNVEV (reference sequence). The CDR3 loop is CASSRDFRDYEQYF. The CDR3, as DNA: TGTGCCAGCAGTCGGGACTTCCGCGACTACGAGCAGTACTTC.

The chain couples TRBV7-9 to TRBJ1-2, with 8 bases lining up with TRBD1. The CDR3 extends over 15 amino acids. V gave up 7 bases and J gave up 7 bases; unmatched junction bases: 14. CDR1 SEHNR and CDR2 FQNEAQ come from the germline V gene (reference sequence). CDR3 sequence (DNA): TGTGCCAGCACCTCTTCGGACAGGGTGGGATCTGGCTACACCTTC. This sequence encodes CASTSSDRVGSGYTF.

The genes are TRBV28 and TRBJ1-6; D is undetermined. Germline assignment: CDR1 MDHEN and CDR2 SYDVKM. CDR3 size: 16 residues. With 6 bases removed from V and 7 bases from J, the gap between germline ends came to 19 bases. This CDR3 reads CASRLEEGLMNSPLHF. CDR3 nucleotides: TGTGCCAGCAGGCTAGAAGAGGGCCTGATGAATTCACCCCTCCACTTT.

The J gene is TRBJ2-7, the V gene TRBV28; D not certain. The V end was cut by 1 base, the J end by 9 bases, with 16 bases between. Germline loops: CDR1 MDHEN, CDR2 SYDVKM. The CDR3 is made up of 14 amino acids. The CDR3 DNA reads as TGTGCCAGCAGTTTATCACGGCCGGCCTCAGGGCAGTACTTC. This translates into CASSLSRPASGQYF. Looking up the rest from reference TRBV28 and TRBJ2-7 gives the full variable domain: DVKVTQSSRYLVKRTGEKVFLECVQDMDHENMFWYRQDPGLGLRLIYFSYDVKMKEKGDIPEGYSVSREKKERFSLILESASTNQTSMYLCASSLSRPASGQYFGPGTRLTVT.

The rearrangement joins TRBV2 to TRBJ1-4; TRBD1 might be the D (5 bases). The CDR3 has 14 residues. CDR1 and CDR2 from the germline V gene are SNHLY and FYNNEI. V was cut by 0 bases and J by 8 bases, with 10 bases left in between. This CDR3 is CASSEAGGREKLFF. The CDR3 nucleotides are TGTGCCAGCAGTGAAGCCGGGGGACGCGAAAAACTGTTTTTT.

The V gene is TRBV25-1, the J gene TRBJ1-2; 8 bases map to TRBD1. The CDR3 sequence is 14 residues long. CDR1 and CDR2 (germline): MGHDK, SYGVNS. The trim removed 4 bases at V and 8 bases at J, leaving 9 bases unmatched. The CDR3 loop is CASSGYRGTSGYTF. CDR3 coding DNA: TGTGCCAGCAGTGGTTACAGGGGGACTAGCGGCTACACCTTC.

V usage is TRBV6-5 and J usage is TRBJ2-5; TRBD1 matches 9 bases. The CDR3 length is 15 residues. V gave up 3 bases and J gave up 5 bases; unmatched junction bases: 7. Per germline, CDR1 MNHEY and CDR2 SVGAGI. CDR3 sequence (DNA): TGTGCCAGCAGTTATGCTACAGGGGGCTCCGAGACCCAGTACTTC. Translated: CASSYATGGSETQYF.

This clone turned up a few times. V and J are TRBV11-3 and TRBJ2-5; a weak D match, TRBD1 (6 bases). Deletions cut 4 bases from V and 3 bases from J, with 9 bases between. Germline V gives CDR1 SGHNT, CDR2 YENEEA. This CDR3 region has 13 residues. CDR3 sequence reads: CASSSRTEETQYF. For the CDR3, the DNA is TGTGCCAGCAGCTCCCGGACAGAAGAGACCCAGTACTTC.

This clone has just a few counts. The V call is TRBV11-2, the J call TRBJ1-2, with D possibly TRBD1 on 5 matching bases. Trimming pared 1 base from V and 8 bases from J, leaving 14 bases between. In germline, CDR1 is SGHAT, CDR2 FQNNGV. The length of the CDR3 is 14 residues. CDR3 loop: CASSLAQGKWGYTF. In nucleotides, the CDR3 is TGTGCCAGCAGCTTAGCCCAGGGAAAATGGGGCTACACCTTC.

The chain employs TRBV5-4 and TRBJ2-1, with 7 bases identical to TRBD1. Trimming took 6 bases from V and 4 from J; bases not matched to a gene: 7. Germline lookup yields CDR1 SGHNT and CDR2 YYREEE (reference sequence). The CDR3 extends over 14 amino acids. The CDR3 sequence: CASNNGTDYNEQFF. CDR3 in DNA: TGTGCCAGCAACAACGGGACAGATTACAATGAGCAGTTCTTC.

The gene calls are TRBV5-4 and TRBJ2-2; TRBD2 matches at 8 bases. Germline CDR1 reads SGHNT; CDR2 reads YYREEE (reference sequence). There are 16 residues in the CDR3. With 0 bases clipped from V and 2 bases from J, the junction kept 3 bases outside the gene matches. The CDR3 DNA reads as TGTGCCAGCAGCTTGGGACTAGCGAGAAACACCGGGGAGCTGTTTTTT. Translation: CASSLGLARNTGELFF.

This clone was counted a single time. V usage is TRBV5-1 and J usage is TRBJ2-7, with a weak D call TRBD1 (5 bases). V lost 0 bases, J lost 2 bases, and 9 bases lay in between. This CDR3 has 14 amino acids. Germline V gene data show CDR1 as SGHRS and CDR2 as YFSETQ. The CDR3 reads CASSLADKAYEQYF. In nucleotides, the CDR3 is TGCGCCAGCAGCTTGGCGGACAAAGCCTACGAGCAGTACTTC.

The chain is built from TRBV30 and TRBJ2-6; D not resolved. With 2 bases removed from V and 3 bases from J, the gap between germline ends came to 5 bases. Looked up from germline, CDR1 is GTSNPN and CDR2 is SVGIG (reference sequence). The CDR3 extends over 13 amino acids. The CDR3, as DNA: TGTGCCTGGAGTCATGTTGGGGCCAACGTCCTGACTTTC. Its protein product is CAWSHVGANVLTF.

The chain couples TRBV18 to TRBJ1-2; possibly TRBD1 for D (5 bases). Germline assignment: CDR1 KGHSH and CDR2 LQKENI. The CDR3 spans 15 residues. Trimming removed 3 bases at V and 0 bases at J, with 11 bases between. The DNA for the CDR3 is TGTGCCAGCTCACCGTTGGGGGGGACTAACTATGGCTACACCTTC. Translated: CASSPLGGTNYGYTF.

This clone appeared a few times. The chain has TRBV5-6 and TRBJ2-7, with 8 bases matching TRBD1. CDR1 and CDR2 from the germline V gene are SGHDT and YYEEEE. J gave up 2 bases and V 1 base, and 2 bases lay outside the gene matches. The CDR3 has 14 amino acids. CDR3: CASSLTGGAYEQYF. The DNA of the CDR3 is TGTGCCAGCAGCTTGACAGGGGGTGCCTACGAGCAGTACTTC. The full variable domain, in which reference TRBV5-6 and TRBJ2-7 provide the parts outside the CDR3, is DAGVTQSPTHLIKTRGQQVTLRCSPKSGHDTVSWYQQALGQGPQFIFQYYEEEERQRGNFPDRFSGHQFPNYSSELNVNALLLGDSALYLCASSLTGGAYEQYFGPGTRLTVT.